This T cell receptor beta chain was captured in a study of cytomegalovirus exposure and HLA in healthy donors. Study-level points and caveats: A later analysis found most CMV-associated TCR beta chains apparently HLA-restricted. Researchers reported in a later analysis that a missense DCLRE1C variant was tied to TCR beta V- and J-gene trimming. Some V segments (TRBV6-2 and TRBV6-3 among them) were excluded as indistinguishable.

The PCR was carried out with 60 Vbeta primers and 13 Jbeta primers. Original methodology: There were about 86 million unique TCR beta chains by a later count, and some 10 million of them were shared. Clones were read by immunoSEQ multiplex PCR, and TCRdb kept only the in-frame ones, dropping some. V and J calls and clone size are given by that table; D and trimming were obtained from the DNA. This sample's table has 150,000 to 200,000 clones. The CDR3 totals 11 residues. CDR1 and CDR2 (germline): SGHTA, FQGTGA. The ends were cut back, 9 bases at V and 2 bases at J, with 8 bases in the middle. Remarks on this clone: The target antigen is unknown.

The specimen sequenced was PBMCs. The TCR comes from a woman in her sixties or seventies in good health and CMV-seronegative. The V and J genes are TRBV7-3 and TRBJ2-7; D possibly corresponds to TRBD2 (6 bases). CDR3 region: CASSGAYEQYF. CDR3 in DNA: TGTGCCAGTTCGGGAGCCTACGAGCAGTACTTC. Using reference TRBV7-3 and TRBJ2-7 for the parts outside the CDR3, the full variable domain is GAGVSQTPSNKVTEKGKYVELRCDPISGHTALYWYRQSLGQGPEFLIYFQGTGAADDSGLPNDRFFAVRPEGSVSTLKIQRTERGDSAVYLCASSGAYEQYFGPGTRLTVT.